This is a list of T cell receptor beta chains from one sample in a study of T cells in localized non-small cell lung cancer. TCRdb keeps only in-frame clones here, not all; method: immunoSEQ multiplex PCR. The data show approximately 5,900 clones, around 25% seen once. The source material was lung tumor tissue, sampled before any cancer treatment. The receptor source for this set is a female donor older than 55 with stage I lung adenocarcinoma. Each CDR3 is given with its conserved first and last residue. D genes are given only for firm matches. Not every row has a clone size; where given, it reads once, few, many or a size class.

D gene	clone size	V gene	J gene	CDR3 DNA	CDR3 protein
TRBD2	NA	TRBV5-1	TRBJ2-3	TGCGCCAGCAGCTCGACTAGCGGAGACACAGATACGCAGTATTTT	CASSSTSGDTDTQYF
NA	few	TRBV1	TRBJ2-2	TGCGCCAGCAGCCCAACGGGAGGCCCCAACACCGGGGAGCTGTTTTTT	CASSPTGGPNTGELFF
NA	NA	TRBV28	TRBJ2-7	TGTGCCAGCAATGCACCGGGGCGCACTTACGAGCAGTACTTC	CASNAPGRTYEQYF
TRBD2	NA	TRBV29-1	TRBJ2-1	TGCAGCGCCGGACTAGTTCGGGGTGAGCAGTTCTTC	CSAGLVRGEQFF
NA	medium-sized	TRBV28	TRBJ2-7	TGTGCCAGCACCGCCAGGGCCAAAAAGCCTTGGGAGCAGTACTTC	CASTARAKKPWEQYF
NA	NA	TRBV11-3	TRBJ2-1	TGTGCCAGCAGCTTAGGGTTTAGCGGCAATGAGCAGTTCTTC	CASSLGFSGNEQFF
TRBD2	few	TRBV11-3	TRBJ2-2	TGTGCCAGCAGCGATAGCGGGTCGAACACCGGGGAGCTGTTTTTT	CASSDSGSNTGELFF
NA	medium-sized	TRBV4-1	TRBJ2-7	TGCGCCAGCAGCCCGGGCAGGGGTTACGAGCAGTACTTC	CASSPGRGYEQYF
NA	NA	TRBV19	TRBJ1-5	TGTGCCAGTAGTCAGATAAATCAGCCCCAGCATTTT	CASSQINQPQHF
NA	medium-sized	TRBV9	TRBJ1-5	TGTGCCAGCAGCGGGCCCAATCAGCCCCAGCATTTT	CASSGPNQPQHF
NA	few	TRBV28	TRBJ2-1	TGTGCCAGCAGCCCCAGGGGAGGGCCTGGGCATGAGCAGTTCTTC	CASSPRGGPGHEQFF
TRBD2	few	TRBV11-3	TRBJ2-3	TGTGCCAGCAGCCGCGGACTAGCGGGAGAGTACACAGATACGCAGTATTTT	CASSRGLAGEYTDTQYF
NA	NA	TRBV28	TRBJ1-1	TGTGCCAGCACCGACCCGACGCGGGGGGGGACTGAAGCTTTCTTT	CASTDPTRGGTEAFF
TRBD1	NA	TRBV6-8	TRBJ2-7	TGTGCCAGCAGTGGGACAGGGGGCGAGGACGAGCAGTACTTC	CASSGTGGEDEQYF
NA	NA	TRBV19	TRBJ1-2	TGTGCCAGTTCTCACCCCGGGGTTTCGGCTGGCTACACCTTC	CASSHPGVSAGYTF
NA	NA	TRBV1	TRBJ2-7	TGCGCCAGCAGCGCCGGGACACTCCCCGGCGAGCAGTACTTC	CASSAGTLPGEQYF
TRBD2	few	TRBV11-3	TRBJ2-1	TGTGCCAGCAGCTACTACCCCCCGGGACTAGCGGGAGATAACAATGAGCAGTTCTTC	CASSYYPPGLAGDNNEQFF
TRBD2	NA	TRBV11-3	TRBJ2-1	TGTGCCAGCAGCCTAACTAGCGGGAGGACCTACAATGAGCAGTTCTTC	CASSLTSGRTYNEQFF
NA	few	TRBV18	TRBJ1-3	TGTGCCAGCTCACCAGGGCAATCGGGAAACACCATATATTTT	CASSPGQSGNTIYF
TRBD2	NA	TRBV11-3	TRBJ2-2	TGTGCCAGCAGCAGCGGGACCCACACCGGGGAGCTGTTTTTT	CASSSGTHTGELFF
TRBD1	NA	TRBV6-8	TRBJ1-1	TGTGCCAGCAGTTACTGGGACAGGCTGAACACTGAAGCTTTCTTT	CASSYWDRLNTEAFF
TRBD2	few	TRBV11-3	TRBJ2-1	TGTGCCAGCAGCAAAGGGACTAGCGGAGGGTACAATGAGCAGTTCTTC	CASSKGTSGGYNEQFF
NA	few	TRBV29-1	TRBJ2-7	TGCAGCGTTGAATCGGGACAAACCTACGAGCAGTACTTC	CSVESGQTYEQYF
TRBD1	many	TRBV6-8	TRBJ2-3	TGTGCCAGCAGAGGTTGGGACAGGGGCACAGATACGCAGTATTTT	CASRGWDRGTDTQYF
TRBD2	medium-sized	TRBV6-8	TRBJ2-5	TGTGCCAGCAGCTCTAGCGGGAGTAGAGAGACCCAGTACTTC	CASSSSGSRETQYF
TRBD2	medium-sized	TRBV9	TRBJ2-7	TGTGCCAGCAGCCCGATGGGGCTAGCGGAGTCCTACGAGCAGTACTTC	CASSPMGLAESYEQYF
NA	NA	TRBV16	TRBJ2-3	TGTGCCAGCAGCGTTACCCAGCGGAGCACAGATACGCAGTATTTT	CASSVTQRSTDTQYF
NA	medium-sized	TRBV28	TRBJ1-5	TGTGCCAGCACCCCTAGGGTGTTTGGGACTCAGCCCCAGCATTTT	CASTPRVFGTQPQHF
NA	NA	TRBV30	TRBJ2-7	TGTGCCTGGGGGAAGCTATCTCCCTACGAGCAGTACTTC	CAWGKLSPYEQYF
NA	few	TRBV11-3	TRBJ2-3	TGTGCCAGCAGTTCAAACTGGGCTAGCACAGATACGCAGTATTTT	CASSSNWASTDTQYF
NA	few	TRBV11-3	TRBJ2-2	TGTGCCAGCAGCCAACCTCCCGGCGGAGCGAACACCGGGGAGCTGTTTTTT	CASSQPPGGANTGELFF
NA	medium-sized	TRBV9	TRBJ1-1	TGTGCCAGCAGAGTTAGGGGAGGGGTGGACACTGAAGCTTTCTTT	CASRVRGGVDTEAFF
NA	few	TRBV6-8	TRBJ1-2	TGTGCCAGCAGTTACTCTCCTACGGGGGCCCTAAACTATGGCTACACCTTC	CASSYSPTGALNYGYTF
NA	NA	TRBV11-3	TRBJ2-1	TGTGCCAGCAGCTTGCAGGGAAACGGCAATGAGCAGTTCTTC	CASSLQGNGNEQFF
TRBD1	few	TRBV18	TRBJ1-2	TGTGCCAGCTCACCCCGGACAGGGAGTAACTATGGCTACACCTTC	CASSPRTGSNYGYTF
NA	few	TRBV6-8	TRBJ1-2	TGTGCCGCATCTCGTGGGGGTGAATATGGCTACACCTTC	CAASRGGEYGYTF
TRBD2	few	TRBV30	TRBJ2-7	TGTGCCTGGAGTGTGACGACTAGCGGGAGGAGCGAGCAGTACTTC	CAWSVTTSGRSEQYF
NA	few	TRBV9	TRBJ2-1	TGTGCCAGCAGCGTAGCTACTTCTTACAATGAGCAGTTCTTC	CASSVATSYNEQFF
NA	few	TRBV6-8	TRBJ1-1	TGTGCCATCAGCCCCAGGGAGGGGTGGACTGAAGCTTTCTTT	CAISPREGWTEAFF
NA	NA	TRBV28	TRBJ1-2	TGTGCCAGCAGTTTAGAGGAGATCTATGGCTACACCTTC	CASSLEEIYGYTF
TRBD2	few	TRBV11-3	TRBJ2-5	TGTGCCAGCAGCCTGACTAGCGGGACTCAAGAGACCCAGTACTTC	CASSLTSGTQETQYF
NA	NA	TRBV6-8	TRBJ2-5	TGTGCCAGCAGTTACTCAGCTCAAGAGACCCAGTACTTC	CASSYSAQETQYF
NA	large	TRBV29-1	TRBJ2-1	TGCAGCGTTGAAGCACTGTCCGGCTACAATGAGCAGTTCTTC	CSVEALSGYNEQFF